The 20 T cell receptor beta chains given below trace back to one sample, sequenced in a study of cytomegalovirus exposure and HLA in healthy donors. The primer mix had 60 Vbeta and 13 Jbeta primers. The assay was immunoSEQ multiplex PCR, and TCRdb's table has in-frame clones only and misses some. This repertoire shows roughly 100,000 clones, around 10% found once; its top ten account for more than 5%. Specimen: PBMCs. All receptors come from a man in his forties in good health and CMV-seropositive.

This clone came up a few times. This sequence joins TRBV6-1 and TRBJ1-2, with unresolved D. The CDR3 has 18 residues. CDR1 is MNHNS and CDR2 is SASEGT in the germline V gene. Trimming pared 0 bases from V and 1 base from J, leaving 18 bases between. CDR3 in DNA: TGTGCCAGCAGTGAAGCCTATGGTACTTTGGGCTATAACTATGGCTACACCTTC. Amino acid sequence: CASSEAYGTLGYNYGYTF.

This chain links TRBV4-3 with TRBJ2-1; D may be TRBD2 (6 bases). The germline gives CDR1 LGHNA, CDR2 YSLEER. V dropped 6 bases and J dropped 5 bases, with 11 bases sitting between them. CDR3 length equals 13 residues. The CDR3 DNA follows: TGCGCCAGCAGTCGAGCGGGCCACAATGAGCAGTTCTTC. This gives the protein CASSRAGHNEQFF.

The table lists this clone with a few counts. This chain uses TRBV27 with TRBJ1-2; D not resolved. The CDR3 loop spans 13 amino acids. In germline, CDR1 is MNHEY, CDR2 SMNVEV (reference sequence). V shed 5 bases and J shed 2 bases, with 9 bases lying between them. CDR3 region: CASSPKTNYGYTF. CDR3 sequence (DNA): TGTGCCAGCAGTCCTAAAACCAACTATGGCTACACCTTC.

CDR3 nucleotides: TGTGCCAGCAGTTACTGGAAGAAGACACCAGGGAACGAGCAGTACTTC. This codes for CASSYWKKTPGNEQYF. This sequence joins TRBV6-6 and TRBJ2-7; D might be TRBD1 (5 bases). The CDR3 length is 16 residues. Trimming cost V 1 base and J 5 bases, with 18 bases left between them. Germline lookup yields CDR1 MNHNY and CDR2 SVGAGI (reference sequence).

This clone was seen a few times. The V call is TRBV7-2, the J call TRBJ2-1; 10 bases line up with TRBD1. V lost 4 bases, J lost 3 bases, and 9 bases stayed unmatched. Germline V gene sequence: CDR1 SGHTA, CDR2 FQGNSA. There are 17 residues in the CDR3. CDR3 bases: TGTGCCAGCAGCTACAGTACGGGACAGGGGAACTACAATGAGCAGTTCTTC. Translated, it gives CASSYSTGQGNYNEQFF.

The sample holds a few counts of this clone. The chain employs TRBV7-9 and TRBJ2-1, with 10 bases fitting TRBD1. This CDR3 is 14 amino acids long. Trimming removed 2 bases from V and 7 bases from J; junction bases left unmatched: 2. The V gene's germline CDR1 is SEHNR and CDR2 FQNEAQ (reference sequence). For the CDR3, the DNA is TGTGCCAGCAGCTTACCGGGACAGGGGAATGAGCAGTTCTTC. The encoded protein is CASSLPGQGNEQFF.

This clone was seen a handful of times. The V call is TRBV28, the J call TRBJ1-3; D is perhaps TRBD1 (6 bases). Trimming cost V 10 bases and J 4 bases, with 17 bases left between them. Germline V gene lookup returns CDR1 MDHEN and CDR2 SYDVKM. The CDR3 sequence is 14 residues long. CDR3: CATTPGARGNTIYF. For the CDR3, the DNA is TGTGCCACCACCCCAGGGGCGCGGGGAAACACCATATATTTT.

This clone was detected a few times. The chain combines TRBV9 with TRBJ2-3, with 9 bases aligning to TRBD2. Germline values: CDR1 SGDLS, CDR2 YYNGEE. J gave up 3 bases and V 2 bases, and 1 base lay outside the gene matches. This CDR3 has 14 amino acids. The DNA for the CDR3 is TGTGCCAGCAGCGTGACTAGCGGTACAGATACGCAGTATTTT. Its protein product is CASSVTSGTDTQYF.

This clone was seen a few times. V usage is TRBV29-1 and J usage is TRBJ2-3; D possibly corresponds to TRBD2 (6 bases). V was trimmed by 0 bases and J by 2 bases, leaving 12 bases between them. The CDR3 contains 15 residues. Germline V lookup: CDR1 SQVTM, CDR2 ANQGSEA. The CDR3 spells CSVEDGEAYTDTQYF. Here the CDR3 DNA reads TGCAGCGTTGAAGACGGGGAGGCTTACACAGATACGCAGTATTTT.

The CDR3 here is CASQPRLARSSYNEQFF. The CDR3, as DNA: TGTGCCAGCCAACCCCGACTAGCAAGGAGCTCCTACAATGAGCAGTTCTTC. V is TRBV19 and J is TRBJ2-1, with 7 bases that match TRBD2. Germline CDR1 is LNHDA and CDR2 is SQIVND (reference sequence). The junction had 14 bases not matched to a gene; V was cut back by 9 bases and J by 0 bases. This CDR3 spans 17 amino acids. Full variable domain (rest looked up from reference TRBV19 and TRBJ2-1): DGGITQSPKYLFRKEGQNVTLSCEQNLNHDAMYWYRQDPGQGLRLIYYSQIVNDFQKGDIAEGYSVSREKKESFPLTVTSAQKNPTAFYLCASQPRLARSSYNEQFFGPGTRLTVL.

The chain uses TRBV19 and TRBJ2-7, with 7 bases identical to TRBD1. CDR1 LNHDA and CDR2 SQIVND come from the germline V gene (reference sequence). Germline trimming cut 5 bases from V and 2 bases from J; bases unmatched to any gene: 9. The CDR3 covers 15 residues. The chain's CDR3 is CASSPGSGQTYEQYF. The CDR3 nucleotides are TGTGCCAGTAGTCCGGGCTCGGGACAGACCTACGAGCAGTACTTC.

The chain uses TRBV19 and TRBJ1-5; D gene ambiguous. Trimming cost V 3 bases and J 5 bases, with 8 bases left between them. This CDR3 is built from 13 residues. Germline V gives CDR1 LNHDA, CDR2 SQIVND (reference sequence). Here the CDR3 reads CASSISVYQPQHF. The CDR3 DNA is TGTGCCAGTAGTATCTCGGTCTATCAGCCCCAGCATTTT.

J is TRBJ2-2 and V is TRBV15; a weak D match, TRBD1 (5 bases). The germline CDR1 and CDR2 sequences are LNHNV and YYDKDF (reference sequence). V was clipped by 4 bases and J by 7 bases, with 13 bases between them. The CDR3 consists of 14 residues. CDR3 residues: CATSTAGYGGELFF. The CDR3 DNA follows: TGTGCCACCAGCACTGCAGGGTACGGCGGGGAGCTGTTTTTT.

This clone was counted between two and nine times. The chain uses TRBV18 and TRBJ2-2, with 9 positions matching TRBD2. The CDR3 totals 16 residues. Trimming took 2 bases from V and 7 from J; bases not matched to a gene: 8. The germline V gene encodes CDR1 KGHSH and CDR2 LQKENI. The DNA of the CDR3 is TGTGCCAGCTCACCAGGCATAGCGGGAGATCACGGGGAGCTGTTTTTT. Protein: CASSPGIAGDHGELFF. Full variable domain (rest looked up from reference TRBV18 and TRBJ2-2): NAGVMQNPRHLVRRRGQEARLRCSPMKGHSHVYWYRQLPEEGLKFMVYLQKENIIDESGMPKERFSAEFPKEGPSILRIQQVVRGDSAAYFCASSPGIAGDHGELFFGEGSRLTVL.

The V gene is TRBV13, the J gene TRBJ2-1; 12 bases are shared with TRBD2. Trimming removed 8 bases from V and 9 bases from J; junction bases left unmatched: 11. The CDR3 is 15 amino acids. Germline V gene sequence: CDR1 PRHDT, CDR2 FYEKMQ (reference sequence). The CDR3 DNA reads as TGTGCCAGCGCGGTGGGGGGACTAGCGGGTCCTGAGCAGTTCTTC. Encoded protein: CASAVGGLAGPEQFF.

This clone was observed a handful of times. The chain is built from TRBV10-3 and TRBJ2-7, with 12 positions matching TRBD2. The V segment lost 4 bases and the J segment 4 bases; nucleotides outside the gene matches: 8. CDR1 ENHRY and CDR2 SYGVKD come from the germline V gene. The CDR3 extends over 16 amino acids. The CDR3 reads CAISVAWTSGTYEQYF. DNA of the CDR3: TGTGCCATCAGTGTCGCCTGGACTAGCGGGACTTACGAGCAGTACTTC.

This clone has more than one count but fewer than ten. J is TRBJ2-7 and V is TRBV7-9; the D gene is possibly TRBD2 (5 bases). The CDR3 spans 14 residues. V lost 1 base, J lost 5 bases, and 12 bases lay in between. CDR1 and CDR2 from the germline V gene are SEHNR and FQNEAQ (reference sequence). DNA for the CDR3: TGTGCCAGCAGCTTAGACAATAGGCGGGACGAGCAGTACTTC. Its translation: CASSLDNRRDEQYF.

The chain carries TRBV7-9 and TRBJ1-4; 7 positions agree with TRBD1. The germline V gene has CDR1 SEHNR and CDR2 FQNEAQ (reference sequence). After removal of 5 bases from V and 6 bases from J, the junction contained 6 bases not matched to a gene. This CDR3 has 14 amino acids. CDR3 sequence reads: CASSHDRDDEKLFF. In DNA, the CDR3 is TGTGCCAGCAGCCACGACAGGGATGATGAAAAACTGTTTTTT.

V is TRBV19 and J is TRBJ2-5; the D gene is possibly TRBD1 (5 bases). The ends were cut back, 3 bases at V and 5 bases at J, with 16 bases in the middle. CDR1 LNHDA and CDR2 SQIVND come from the germline V gene (reference sequence). The CDR3 runs to 15 residues. CDR3 nucleotides: TGTGCCAGTAGTATCTCCCAGGGTAATCGGGAGACCCAGTACTTC. Translated: CASSISQGNRETQYF.

This clone has only a few counts. This rearrangement joins TRBV11-2 to TRBJ2-1, with 7 bases that match TRBD2. J was trimmed by 15 bases and V by 5 bases; bases with no gene match: 13. Germline V CDR1 and CDR2: SGHAT, FQNNGV. The CDR3 has 13 amino acids. The CDR3 region is CASSPPGGTPGFF. The CDR3 DNA reads TGTGCCAGCAGCCCCCCCGGGGGGACTCCAGGGTTCTTC.